One and the same sample provided the 11 T cell receptor beta chains below, sequenced in a study of OX40 agonist ivuxolimab in advanced cancers. The protocol was immunoSEQ multiplex PCR, while the TCRdb copy is restricted to in-frame clones and leaves out a portion. The sample yields some 50,000 clones, 88% seen once. The material was CD4+ or CD8+ T cells sorted from blood, obtained in a trial of the OX40 agonist ivuxolimab. These receptor sequences come from an adult with an advanced solid tumor such as melanoma, head and neck, liver or kidney cancer.

The chain links TRBV28 to TRBJ1-5, with D uncertain. The CDR3 extends over 14 amino acids. V lost 7 bases, J lost 0 bases, and 10 bases lay in between. The germline V gene has CDR1 MDHEN and CDR2 SYDVKM. The CDR3 region has the DNA TGTGCCAGCACCCTCCAAGTTAGCAATCAGCCCCAGCATTTT. It is translated as CASTLQVSNQPQHF.

In regard to this clone: Other DNA variants within this sample encode the same CDR3. The J gene is TRBJ2-7, the V gene TRBV7-2; 7 nucleotides line up with TRBD1. CDR1 is SGHTA, CDR2 FQGNSA, per germline. With V trimmed by 2 bases and J by 4 bases, 5 bases remained unmatched. The CDR3 runs 14 residues. The CDR3 DNA reads TGTGCCAGCAGCTTATCAGGGGGATGGTACGAGCAGTACTTC. Translation: CASSLSGGWYEQYF.

The chain carries TRBV11-3 and TRBJ1-1; D might be TRBD1 (6 bases). Germline CDR1 SGHNT, CDR2 YENEEA. Trimming removed 3 bases from V and 2 bases from J, with 13 bases in between. The length of the CDR3 is 15 residues. This CDR3 is CASSFGGRGNTEAFF. DNA of the CDR3: TGTGCCAGCAGCTTTGGGGGGCGTGGAAACACTGAAGCTTTCTTT.

This clone was observed a single time. The V call is TRBV4-3, the J call TRBJ1-5; D is unresolved. Looked up from germline, CDR1 is LGHNA and CDR2 is YSLEER. The CDR3 length is 13 residues. The V end lost 0 bases, the J end lost 6 bases, and 6 bases lay between the germline ends. The CDR3 DNA reads TGCGCCAGCAGCCAAGATAGAGGTCAGCCCCAGCATTTT. Translation gives CASSQDRGQPQHF.

The chain joins TRBV5-1 to TRBJ2-7; D is uncertain. Germline CDR1 and CDR2: SGHRS and YFSETQ. The CDR3 is made up of 12 amino acids. Trimming removed 0 bases from V and 5 bases from J, with 6 bases in between. In DNA form, the CDR3 reads TGCGCCAGCAGCTTGGCCGGCGACGAGCAGTACTTC. It specifies CASSLAGDEQYF.

The V gene is TRBV5-1, the J gene TRBJ2-2; no firm D call. The CDR3 extends over 12 amino acids. Germline CDR1 and CDR2: SGHRS and YFSETQ. Trimming removed 2 bases at V and 5 bases at J, with 4 bases between. DNA for the CDR3: TGCGCCAGCAGCTTAATAACCGGGGAGCTGTTTTTT. Translating it yields CASSLITGELFF.

J is TRBJ2-7 and V is TRBV9; D remains unclear. This CDR3 comprises 15 residues. Germline CDR1 SGDLS, CDR2 YYNGEE. Between the trimmed V and J ends, which lost 0 bases and 6 bases, there was a span of 16 bases. In DNA, the CDR3 is TGTGCCAGCAGCGTAGAGGACGGCGGAACCTCCGAGCAGTACTTC. Its translation: CASSVEDGGTSEQYF.

The CDR3, as DNA: TGTGCCAGCATCCCTAGAGGGCGTGGCTACACCTTC. This encodes CASIPRGRGYTF. V and J are TRBV6-5 and TRBJ1-2; D unresolved. Germline lookup yields CDR1 MNHEY and CDR2 SVGAGI. V lost 7 bases and J lost 7, with 13 bases in between. The CDR3 loop spans 12 amino acids.

This clone was recorded only once. The J gene is TRBJ1-1, the V gene TRBV28; D is unclear. The V end lost 6 bases, the J end lost 10 bases, and 15 bases lay between the germline ends. This CDR3 spans 12 amino acids. Germline assignment: CDR1 MDHEN and CDR2 SYDVKM. CDR3: CASSPSERRAFF. CDR3 DNA: TGTGCCAGCAGCCCCTCGGAGAGGCGAGCTTTCTTT.

This sequence joins TRBV21-1 and TRBJ2-7; TRBD2, the D gene given by the table, was not confirmed from the DNA. TRBV21-1 is shown as a pseudogene. CDR3 length: 14 amino acids. CDR3 DNA sequence: TGTGCCAGCAGCAAAGTAGAGGCCCCCTCCGAGCAGTACTTC. It is translated as CASSKVEAPSEQYF.

The rearrangement uses TRBV7-2 and TRBJ2-3; D unresolved. Germline assignment: CDR1 SGHTA and CDR2 FQGNSA. The CDR3 covers 15 residues. V lost 6 bases and J lost 3, with 16 bases in between. The DNA for the CDR3 is TGTGCCAGCAGTCCGTGGGCGGTACGGACAGATACGCAGTATTTT. This encodes CASSPWAVRTDTQYF.